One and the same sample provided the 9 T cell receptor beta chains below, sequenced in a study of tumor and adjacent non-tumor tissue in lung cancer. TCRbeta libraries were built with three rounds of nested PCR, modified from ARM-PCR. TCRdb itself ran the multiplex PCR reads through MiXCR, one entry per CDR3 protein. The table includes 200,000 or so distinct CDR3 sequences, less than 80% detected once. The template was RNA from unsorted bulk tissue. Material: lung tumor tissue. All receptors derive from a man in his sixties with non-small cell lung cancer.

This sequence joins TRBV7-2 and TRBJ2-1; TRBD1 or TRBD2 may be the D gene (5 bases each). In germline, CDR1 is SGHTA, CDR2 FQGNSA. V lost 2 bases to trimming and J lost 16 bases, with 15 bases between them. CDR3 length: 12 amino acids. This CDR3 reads CASSLRITGQFF. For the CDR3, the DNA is TGTGCCAGCAGCTTAAGAATCACGGGGCAATTCTTC.

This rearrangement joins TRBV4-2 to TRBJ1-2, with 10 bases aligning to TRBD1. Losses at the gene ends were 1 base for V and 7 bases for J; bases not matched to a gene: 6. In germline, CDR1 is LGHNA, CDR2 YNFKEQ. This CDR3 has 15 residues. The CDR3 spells CASSQARTGGSGYTF. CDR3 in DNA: TGTGCCAGCAGCCAAGCACGGACAGGGGGAAGTGGCTACACCTTC.

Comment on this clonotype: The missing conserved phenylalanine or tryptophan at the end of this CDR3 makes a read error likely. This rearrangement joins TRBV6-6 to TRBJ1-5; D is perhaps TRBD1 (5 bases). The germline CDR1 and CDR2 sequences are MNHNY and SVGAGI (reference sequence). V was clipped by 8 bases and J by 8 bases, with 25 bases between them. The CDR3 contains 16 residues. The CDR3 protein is CASGSKARAFGEPQHS. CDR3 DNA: TGTGCCAGCGGTTCCAAGGCCAGGGCATTCGGGGAGCCCCAGCATTCT.

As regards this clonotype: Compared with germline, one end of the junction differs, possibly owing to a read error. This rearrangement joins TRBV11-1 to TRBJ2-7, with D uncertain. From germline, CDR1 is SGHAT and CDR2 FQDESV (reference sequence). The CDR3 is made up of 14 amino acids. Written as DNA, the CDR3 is TGCGCCAGCAGAGATACCCAGGCTTTCTACAAGCAGTACTTC. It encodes CASRDTQAFYKQYF.

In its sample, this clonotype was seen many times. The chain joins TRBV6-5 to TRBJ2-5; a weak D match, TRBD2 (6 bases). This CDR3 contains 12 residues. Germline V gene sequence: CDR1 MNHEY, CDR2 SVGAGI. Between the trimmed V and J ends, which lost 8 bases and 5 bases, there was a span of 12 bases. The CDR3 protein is CASRGSRETQYF. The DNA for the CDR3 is TGTGCCAGCCGGGGGTCCCGTGAGACCCAGTACTTC.

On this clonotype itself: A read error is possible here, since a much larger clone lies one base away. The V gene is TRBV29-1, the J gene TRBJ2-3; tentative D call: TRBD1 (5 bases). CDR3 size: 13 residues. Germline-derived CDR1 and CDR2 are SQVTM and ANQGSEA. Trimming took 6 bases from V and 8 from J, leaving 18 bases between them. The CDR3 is CSVGPLGLGTQYF. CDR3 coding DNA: TGCAGCGTGGGGCCCCTTGGATTGGGTACGCAGTATTTT.

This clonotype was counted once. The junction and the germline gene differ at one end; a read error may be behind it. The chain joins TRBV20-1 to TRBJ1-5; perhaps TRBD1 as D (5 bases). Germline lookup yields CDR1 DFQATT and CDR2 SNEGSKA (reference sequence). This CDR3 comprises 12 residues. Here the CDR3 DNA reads TGCAGGGCTAGATGCAGGGATCAGCCCCAGCATTTT. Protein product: CRARCRDQPQHF.

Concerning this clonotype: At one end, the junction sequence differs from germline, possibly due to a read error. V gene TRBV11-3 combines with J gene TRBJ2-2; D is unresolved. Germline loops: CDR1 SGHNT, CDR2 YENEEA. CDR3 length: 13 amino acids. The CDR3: CASSMANTGELFF. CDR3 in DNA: TGTGCCAGCAGCATGGCGAATACCGGGGAGCTGTTTTTT.

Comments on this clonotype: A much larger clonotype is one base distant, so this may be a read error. In nucleotides, the CDR3 is TGCGCCAGCAGCCAACAGCTCGGGCCTGGCTACGAGCAGTACTTC. Encoded protein: CASSQQLGPGYEQYF. The rearrangement uses TRBV4-3 and TRBJ2-7; unclear D gene. The CDR3 runs 15 residues. Germline V lookup: CDR1 LGHNA, CDR2 YSLEER. Between the trimmed V and J ends, which lost 2 bases and 3 bases, there was a span of 14 bases.